The rows below give T cell receptor beta chains drawn from one sample of a study of shared clonotypes between healthy human individuals. The data were produced by immunoSEQ multiplex PCR, yet TCRdb's version contains in-frame clones alone and is incomplete. In the table there are some 1 million clones, around 76% of which are singletons. Sequenced: memory CD4+ T cells sorted from blood. The receptors come from a man younger than 35 in good health. Each CDR3 is given with its conserved first and last residue. D genes are given only for firm matches. Only part of the rows carry a size: once, few, many, or a class if the clone is expanded.

V gene	D gene	J gene	clone size	CDR3 DNA	CDR3 protein
TRBV9	TRBD1	TRBJ1-3	.	TGTGCCAGCAGCGCCCGGACAGGGGCTATCTCTGGAAACACCATATATTTT	CASSARTGAISGNTIYF
TRBV6-1	TRBD1	TRBJ2-3	.	TGTGCCAGCACCCTCGGGACAGGGGGGTCAGATACGCAGTATTTT	CASTLGTGGSDTQYF
TRBV27	.	TRBJ2-7	.	TGTGCCAGCAGTTTGCGACTGAATTACGAGCAGTACTTC	CASSLRLNYEQYF
TRBV6-5	.	TRBJ2-7	.	TGTGCCAGCAGTTACTCAGGTCTGGGGCTCTACGAGCAGTACTTC	CASSYSGLGLYEQYF
TRBV9	.	TRBJ2-3	once	TGTGCCAGCAGCCGTGTCTGGGGCACAGATACGCAGTATTTT	CASSRVWGTDTQYF
TRBV7-9	.	TRBJ2-5	few	TGTGCCAGCAGCTTACCTGCTGGCTTCGGTTGGTCAGAGACCCAGTACTTC	CASSLPAGFGWSETQYF
TRBV2	.	TRBJ2-7	.	TGTGCCAGCAGTGAGTCGGGGATAATCTTTTACGAGCAGTACTTC	CASSESGIIFYEQYF
TRBV4-2	.	TRBJ2-7	.	TGTGCCAGCAGCCAAGATAGGGGCGTGGGGGAGCAGTACTTC	CASSQDRGVGEQYF
TRBV7-2	.	TRBJ2-2	.	TGTGCCAGCAGCGGTCGGCGGGGGAACACCGGGGAGCTGTTTTTT	CASSGRRGNTGELFF
TRBV6-6	TRBD1	TRBJ2-3	.	TGTGCCAGCCATGACCGGGACAGGGGCACAGATACGCAGTATTTT	CASHDRDRGTDTQYF
TRBV7-9	TRBD1	TRBJ1-2	.	TGTGCCAGCAGTCCATCACACCCACAGGGGAGAGGTGGCTACACCTTC	CASSPSHPQGRGGYTF
TRBV10-3	.	TRBJ1-3	.	TGTGCCATCAGTGAGTCTGGTCTGGGATACTATGGAAACACCATATATTTT	CAISESGLGYYGNTIYF
TRBV19	TRBD1	TRBJ1-5	once	TGTGCCAGTATTCCTCGGGACAGGGGCAATCAGCCCCAGCATTTT	CASIPRDRGNQPQHF
TRBV6-5	TRBD1	TRBJ1-2	.	TGTGCCAGCAGACTGGACAGGGGTCAAGGCTACACCTTC	CASRLDRGQGYTF
TRBV5-1	TRBD2	TRBJ2-5	.	TGCGCCAGCAGCTTGGCTATGGGTACTAGCGGGAGGTTTCGCGGAGAGACCCAGTACTTC	CASSLAMGTSGRFRGETQYF
TRBV15	.	TRBJ2-7	.	TGTGCCACCAGCAGAGTCGCAGGGAAAGGCTTTGACGAGCAGTACTTC	CATSRVAGKGFDEQYF
TRBV30	.	TRBJ2-5	.	TGTGCCTGGAGTGTAGGAGGGTGGGGGACCCAGTACTTC	CAWSVGGWGTQYF
TRBV6-5	.	TRBJ1-1	.	TGTGCCAGCAGCTCTTACAACACTGAAGCTTTCTTT	CASSSYNTEAFF
TRBV5-1	TRBD1	TRBJ1-3	.	TGCGCCAGCAGCCGCAACGGACAGGGGGCGGCTGGAAACACCATATATTTT	CASSRNGQGAAGNTIYF
TRBV19	.	TRBJ1-1	.	TGTGCCAGTGTCGGCAGGCTGAACACTGAAGCTTTCTTT	CASVGRLNTEAFF
TRBV29-1	.	TRBJ1-1	.	TGCAGCGTTGAAATGGGGCCCAGCACTGAAGCTTTCTTT	CSVEMGPSTEAFF
TRBV6-5	.	TRBJ1-1	few	TGTGCCAGCAGCCGCGGGGTTGAAGCTTTCTTT	CASSRGVEAFF
TRBV10-3	TRBD2	TRBJ2-1	.	TGTGCCATCAGTATTAGCGGGCAAAGCTCCTACAATGAGCAGTTCTTC	CAISISGQSSYNEQFF
TRBV10-3	.	TRBJ1-2	.	TGTGCCATCAGTGGTGGGGATATCGACTATGGCTACACCTTC	CAISGGDIDYGYTF
TRBV18	.	TRBJ2-5	.	TGTGCCAGCTCACCTCCCCAAGAGACCCAGTACTTC	CASSPPQETQYF
TRBV7-2	.	TRBJ1-5	.	TGTGCCAGCAGCCCCAAACTTGGAGGGGAACAGACCCAGCATTTT	CASSPKLGGEQTQHF
TRBV5-1	TRBD2	TRBJ2-1	.	TGCGCCAGCAGCTTGGTTGGGACTAGCAAAAAATCCTACAATGAGCAGTTCTTC	CASSLVGTSKKSYNEQFF
TRBV6-5	TRBD1	TRBJ1-1	.	TGTGCCAGCAGTTACTCGGGACAGGCGAACACTGAAGCTTTCTTT	CASSYSGQANTEAFF
TRBV6-1	.	TRBJ1-6	.	TGTGCCAGCAGTGGTCCGGGGGGTTCACCCCTCCACTTT	CASSGPGGSPLHF
TRBV30	.	TRBJ2-5	.	TGTGCCTGGACCGGACAGAAAGAGACCCAGTACTTC	CAWTGQKETQYF
TRBV7-3	TRBD1	TRBJ2-7	few	TGTGCCAGCAGCCAGACAGGGGCGGACGAGCAGTACTTC	CASSQTGADEQYF
TRBV25-1	.	TRBJ1-1	.	TGTGCCAGCAGTGACCCGGGGCAGAGGGAGGCTGAAGCTTTCTTT	CASSDPGQREAEAFF
TRBV29-1	.	TRBJ1-1	few	TGCAGCGTTGTCGGATCCCGGGACACCATGAACACTGAAGCTTTCTTT	CSVVGSRDTMNTEAFF